Included here is one TCR beta chain sequence, with context. Its antigen is unknown. This sample is part of a study of cytomegalovirus exposure and HLA in healthy donors. Across the whole study: Earlier results showed almost 120 million unique TCR beta sequences derived from roughly 190 million T cells. Study results and caveats: What was likely a sequencing artifact was a cluster of highly shared sequence variants. Later analysis showed TCR association rates varying by HLA locus, highest for DRB1 and lowest for HLA-C. As immune exposure information, only CMV serostatus was available.

The PCR used 60 Vbeta and 13 Jbeta primers. Method: immunoSEQ multiplex PCR; TCRdb's copy keeps in-frame clones and lacks some. The sample carries about 170,000 clones, 85% recorded once. What was sequenced was PBMCs. The TCR originated in a man in his thirties or forties in good health and CMV-seropositive.

DNA for the CDR3: TGTGCCAGCAGTTTCGGCGGGAGCGCCTGGAACCAAGAGACCCAGTACTTC. Encoded protein: CASSFGGSAWNQETQYF. J is TRBJ2-5 and V is TRBV27; 7 bases are shared with TRBD2. The CDR3 contains 17 residues. CDR1 and CDR2 from the germline V gene are MNHEY and SMNVEV (reference sequence). V lost 3 bases, J lost 0 bases, and 10 bases stayed unmatched.